The 10 T cell receptor beta chains below come from one sample, sequenced in a study of post-analysis software for immune sequencing data (dated by TCRdb to 2013 to 2016). Summary of the overall study and its limitations: Significantly higher frequencies in patients than in controls were found for several TRBV segments, including TRBV5-6, TRBV5-1 and TRBV20-1.

Which antigens these TCRs recognize remains unknown. Receptor amplification or capture employed PCR. For sequencing, an Illumina HiSeq 2500 was employed. To reduce PCR and sequencing biases, unique molecular identifiers were incorporated into the TCR beta cDNA libraries. TCRdb took the public reads, trimmed them with fastp at Q25, ran MiXCR for clone calling and kept in-frame beta chains. CDR3 protein duplicates are merged, each entry listing the most common genes and DNA. The sample table holds some 700,000 distinct CDR3 sequences, of which around 60% were seen once. About 11% of the sample is taken by the ten largest. Sequencing was carried out using blood. The source of these receptors is a girl aged 2-10 years with multiple sclerosis.

The table lists this clonotype with a few counts. V usage is TRBV20-1 and J usage is TRBJ2-5; 7 bases map to TRBD1. The V gene end was trimmed by 5 bases and the J gene end by 5 bases; junction bases not matched to a gene: 11. Germline-derived CDR1 and CDR2 are DFQATT and SNEGSKA (reference sequence). The CDR3 consists of 14 residues. DNA of the CDR3: TGCAGTGCTTCCCTACAGGGGATCGATGAGACCCAGTACTTC. It yields the protein CSASLQGIDETQYF.

This chain links TRBV24-1 with TRBJ2-3; D is uncertain. V lost 5 bases to trimming and J lost 4 bases, with 6 bases between them. This CDR3 region has 12 residues. Germline assignment: CDR1 KGHDR and CDR2 SFDVKD. CDR3 protein: CATSAPADTQYF. Here the CDR3 DNA reads TGTGCCACCAGTGCCCCGGCAGATACGCAGTATTTT.

The chain links TRBV5-1 to TRBJ1-5; 8 positions match TRBD1. The CDR3 contains 15 residues. V was clipped by 2 bases and J by 5 bases; unmatched bases: 6. CDR1 is SGHRS and CDR2 is YFSETQ in the germline V gene. CDR3 sequence: CASSFRTGRDQPQHF. For the CDR3, the DNA is TGCGCCAGCAGCTTCCGGACAGGGCGGGATCAGCCCCAGCATTTT. The full variable domain, in which reference TRBV5-1 and TRBJ1-5 provide the parts outside the CDR3, is KAGVTQTPRYLIKTRGQQVTLSCSPISGHRSVSWYQQTPGQGLQFLFEYFSETQRNKGNFPGRFSGRQFSNSRSEMNVSTLELGDSALYLCASSFRTGRDQPQHFGDGTRLSIL.

This clonotype was picked up one time. The CDR3 DNA follows: TGCAGCGTCAGTCAGACAGACCTCTTAGAGACCCAGTACTTC. Its protein product is CSVSQTDLLETQYF. The chain employs TRBV29-1 and TRBJ2-5; possible D gene TRBD1, 5 bases. Trimming left V 6 bases short and J 4 bases short, with 18 bases between. The V gene's germline CDR1 is SQVTM and CDR2 ANQGSEA. This CDR3 is built from 14 residues.

This clonotype was seen more than once but under ten times. The rearrangement links TRBV6-6 to TRBJ2-1, with D perhaps matching TRBD2 (5 bases). Trimming cost V 6 bases and J 6 bases, with 24 bases left between them. Germline V gene data show CDR1 as MNHNY and CDR2 as SVGAGI (reference sequence). The CDR3 extends over 17 amino acids. This CDR3 reads CASSIEGLVVTLNEQFF. For the CDR3, the DNA is TGTGCCAGCAGCATCGAGGGTTTAGTAGTTACGCTCAATGAGCAGTTCTTC.

The chain carries TRBV3-1 and TRBJ1-5; the D gene is possibly TRBD1 (6 bases). Between the trimmed V and J ends, which lost 4 bases and 7 bases, there was a span of 11 bases. The length of the CDR3 is 13 residues. CDR1 is LGHDT, CDR2 YNNKEL, per germline (reference sequence). CDR3 coding DNA: TGTGCCAGCAGCCGGATGGGGGGCCAGCCCCAGCATTTT. This encodes CASSRMGGQPQHF. Together with reference TRBV3-1 and TRBJ1-5, the CDR3 gives the full variable domain: DTAVSQTPKYLVTQMGNDKSIKCEQNLGHDTMYWYKQDSKKFLKIMFSYNNKELIINETVPNRFSPKSPDKAHLNLHINSLELGDSAVYFCASSRMGGQPQHFGDGTRLSIL.

The chain links TRBV5-1 to TRBJ2-7, with D uncertain. V dropped 5 bases and J dropped 5 bases, with 14 bases sitting between them. This CDR3 contains 13 residues. The germline gives CDR1 SGHRS, CDR2 YFSETQ. The CDR3 region is CASRSPGFHEQYF. DNA for the CDR3: TGCGCCAGCAGATCCCCAGGATTCCACGAGCAGTACTTC.

V is TRBV6-6 and J is TRBJ1-2; D unclear. V lost 2 bases to trimming and J lost 0 bases, with 13 bases between them. Germline V gene data show CDR1 as MNHNY and CDR2 as SVGAGI (reference sequence). This CDR3 has 16 residues. The CDR3 DNA follows: TGTGCCAGCAGTTACACAACTATTCAAGCTAACTATGGCTACACCTTC. Protein product: CASSYTTIQANYGYTF.

The CDR3 coding sequence is TGTGCCAGCGGACTAGCGGGGATTGGCCAAGAGACCCAGTACTTC. Protein sequence: CASGLAGIGQETQYF. The rearrangement links TRBV2 to TRBJ2-5; 12 bases match TRBD2. Germline V gene sequence: CDR1 SNHLY, CDR2 FYNNEI. V dropped 8 bases and J dropped 1; count of bases not matched to a gene: 5. CDR3 length: 15 residues. The variable domain in full, with the rest retrieved from reference TRBV2 and TRBJ2-5, is EPEVTQTPSHQVTQMGQEVILRCVPISNHLYFYWYRQILGQKVEFLVSFYNNEISEKSEIFDDQFSVERPDGSNFTLKIRSTKLEDSAMYFCASGLAGIGQETQYFGPGTRLLVL.

This clonotype appeared a few times. The rearrangement links TRBV29-1 to TRBJ2-5, with TRBD2 as a possible D gene (5 bases). Per germline, CDR1 SQVTM and CDR2 ANQGSEA. V gave up 7 bases and J gave up 2 bases, with 14 bases separating them. The CDR3 runs to 13 residues. The CDR3 coding sequence is TGCAGCGCAACCCCAGACTATCAAGAGACCCAGTACTTC. Its translation is CSATPDYQETQYF.